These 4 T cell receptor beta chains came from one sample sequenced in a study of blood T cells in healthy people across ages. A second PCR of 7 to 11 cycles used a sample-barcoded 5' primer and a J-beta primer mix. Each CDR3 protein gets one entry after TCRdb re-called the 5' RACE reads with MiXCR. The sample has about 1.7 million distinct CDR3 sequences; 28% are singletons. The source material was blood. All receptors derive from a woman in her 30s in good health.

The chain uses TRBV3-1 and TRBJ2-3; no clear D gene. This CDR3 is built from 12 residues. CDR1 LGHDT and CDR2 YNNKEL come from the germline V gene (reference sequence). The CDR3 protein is CSGSQDPATQYF. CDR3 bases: TGTTCCGGCAGCCAAGACCCGGCTACGCAGTATTTT.

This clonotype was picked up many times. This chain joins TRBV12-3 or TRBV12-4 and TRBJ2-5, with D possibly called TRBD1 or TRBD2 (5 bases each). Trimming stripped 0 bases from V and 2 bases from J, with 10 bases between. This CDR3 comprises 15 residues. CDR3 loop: CASSLAQRGQETQYF. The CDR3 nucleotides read TGTGCCAGCAGTTTAGCCCAGAGGGGTCAAGAGACCCAGTACTTC.

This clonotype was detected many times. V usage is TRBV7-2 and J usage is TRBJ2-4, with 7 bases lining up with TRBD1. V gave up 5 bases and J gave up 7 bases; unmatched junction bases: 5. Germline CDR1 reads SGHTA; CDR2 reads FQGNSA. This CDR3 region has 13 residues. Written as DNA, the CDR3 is TGTGCCAGCAGCAATCGACAGGGTAACATTCAGTACTTC. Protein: CASSNRQGNIQYF.

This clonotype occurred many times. The CDR3 loop reads CASSLARGPGANVLTF. CDR3 DNA sequence: TGTGCCAGCAGCTTAGCGCGGGGTCCTGGGGCCAACGTCCTGACTTTC. The V and J genes are TRBV7-2 and TRBJ2-6; a weak D match, TRBD2 (6 bases). The CDR3 has 16 residues. CDR1 and CDR2 (germline): SGHTA, FQGNSA. V was pared by 0 bases and J by 2 bases, with 8 bases between.